The TCR beta chain under discussion was sequenced for a study of T cell repertoires in cytomegalovirus infection. TCRdb re-called the reads through MiXCR, storing one row per CDR3 protein. The repertoire holds around 630,000 distinct CDR3 sequences, with approximately 24% as singletons. Only a few counts were recorded for this clonotype. The CDR3 is made up of 15 amino acids. Trimming left V 4 bases short and J 1 base short, with 13 bases between. Germline CDR1 LNHDA, CDR2 SQIVND (reference sequence). The rearrangement joins TRBV19 to TRBJ1-2; D is unresolved. The sequenced sample was CD8+ T cells from PBMCs. This clonotype originated in a human donor in good health (CMV status not recorded). Some clones in this sample may be carry-over from other donors' samples. The CDR3 DNA sequence: TGTGCCAGTAGTAGCCCTCAACTCTTTAACTATGGCTACACCTTC. Protein sequence: CASSSPQLFNYGYTF.